The clone carrying this TCR beta chain was picked up a small number of times. Its target is not known. At one boundary the junction diverges from the germline segment, which might be a read error. The germline V gene has CDR1 SSHAT and CDR2 FNYEAQ (reference sequence). This CDR3 contains 15 residues. These data come from a study of cytomegalovirus exposure and HLA in healthy donors. Findings of the study overall: In a later analysis, HLA-associated TCR beta chains were more clonally expanded than equally common others.

PCR amplification relied on 60 Vbeta primers (plus 13 Jbeta primers). The authors' processing: Later reanalysis found around 80 million unique TCR beta chains, approximately 11 million of them shared. Sequencing was performed with immunoSEQ multiplex PCR; in TCRdb, only in-frame clones are kept and a portion is missing. D and trimming come from the DNA, and the V and J calls and clone size come from that table. This sample has over 130,000 clones, with around 81% found just once. Sequenced material: PBMCs. The receptor was derived from a man aged 45-60 years in good health and CMV-seronegative. V usage is TRBV7-7 and J usage is TRBJ2-5; 8 bases fit TRBD2. The CDR3 reads CASSSLSGSGETQYF. DNA of the CDR3: TGTGCTAGCAGCTCGTTGAGCGGGAGTGGAGAGACCCAGTACTTC. The entire variable domain, with the rest obtained from reference TRBV7-7 and TRBJ2-5, is as follows: GAGVSQSPRYKVTKRGQDVTLRCDPISSHATLYWYQQALGQGPEFLTYFNYEAQPDKSGLPSDRFSAERPEGSISTLTIQRTEQRDSAMYRCASSSLSGSGETQYFGPGTRLLVL.